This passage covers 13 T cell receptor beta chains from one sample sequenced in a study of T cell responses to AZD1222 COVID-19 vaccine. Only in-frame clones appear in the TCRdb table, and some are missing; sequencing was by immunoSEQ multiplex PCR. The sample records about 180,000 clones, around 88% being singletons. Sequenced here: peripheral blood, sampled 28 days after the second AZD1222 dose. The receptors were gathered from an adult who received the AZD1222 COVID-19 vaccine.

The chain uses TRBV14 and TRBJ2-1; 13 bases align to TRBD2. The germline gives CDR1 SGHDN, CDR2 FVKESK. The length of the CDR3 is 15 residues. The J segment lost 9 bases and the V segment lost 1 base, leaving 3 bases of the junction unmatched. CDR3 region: CASSQGTSGGFEQFF. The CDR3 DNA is TGTGCCAGCAGCCAAGGGACTAGCGGGGGCTTTGAGCAGTTCTTC.

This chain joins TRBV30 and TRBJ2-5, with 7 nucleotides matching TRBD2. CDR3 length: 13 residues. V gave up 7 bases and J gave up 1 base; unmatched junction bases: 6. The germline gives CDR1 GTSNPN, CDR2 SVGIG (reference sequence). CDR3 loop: CAYGGGIQETQYF. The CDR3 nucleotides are TGTGCCTATGGGGGGGGGATCCAAGAGACCCAGTACTTC.

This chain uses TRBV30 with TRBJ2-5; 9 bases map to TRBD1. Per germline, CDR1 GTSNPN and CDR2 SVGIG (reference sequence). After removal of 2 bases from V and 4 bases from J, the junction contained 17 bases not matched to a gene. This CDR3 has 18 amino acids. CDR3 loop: CAWSPRRAGQGTRETQYF. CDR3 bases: TGTGCCTGGAGTCCAAGACGTGCGGGACAGGGAACGCGAGAGACCCAGTACTTC.

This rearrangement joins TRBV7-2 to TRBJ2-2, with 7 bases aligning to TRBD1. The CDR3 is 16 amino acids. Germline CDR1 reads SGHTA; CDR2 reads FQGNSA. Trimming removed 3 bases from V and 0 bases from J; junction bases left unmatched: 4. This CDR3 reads CASSFRGLANTGELFF. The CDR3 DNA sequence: TGTGCCAGCAGCTTCAGGGGGTTAGCGAACACCGGGGAGCTGTTTTTT.

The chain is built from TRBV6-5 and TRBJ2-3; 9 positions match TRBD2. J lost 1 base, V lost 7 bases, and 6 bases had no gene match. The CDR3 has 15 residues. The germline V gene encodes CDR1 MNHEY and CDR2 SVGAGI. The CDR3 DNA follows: TGTGCCAGCACCGAGCCTAGCGGGGGCACAGATACGCAGTATTTT. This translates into CASTEPSGGTDTQYF.

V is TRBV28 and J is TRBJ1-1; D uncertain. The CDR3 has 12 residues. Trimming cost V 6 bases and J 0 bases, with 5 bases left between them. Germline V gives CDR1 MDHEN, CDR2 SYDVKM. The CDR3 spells CASRTVNTEAFF. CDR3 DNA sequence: TGTGCCAGCAGGACGGTGAACACTGAAGCTTTCTTT.

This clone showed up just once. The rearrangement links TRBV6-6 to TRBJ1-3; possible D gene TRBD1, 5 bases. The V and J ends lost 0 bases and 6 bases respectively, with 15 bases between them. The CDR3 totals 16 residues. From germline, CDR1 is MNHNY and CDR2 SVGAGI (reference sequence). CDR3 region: CASSYSGLQEANTIYF. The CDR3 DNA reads TGTGCCAGCAGTTACTCGGGGTTACAGGAGGCAAACACCATATATTTT.

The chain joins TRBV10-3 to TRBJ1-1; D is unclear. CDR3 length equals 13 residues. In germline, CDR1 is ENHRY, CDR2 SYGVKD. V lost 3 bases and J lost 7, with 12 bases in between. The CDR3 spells CAISETPQGEAFF. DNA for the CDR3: TGTGCCATCAGTGAAACCCCCCAAGGTGAAGCTTTCTTT.

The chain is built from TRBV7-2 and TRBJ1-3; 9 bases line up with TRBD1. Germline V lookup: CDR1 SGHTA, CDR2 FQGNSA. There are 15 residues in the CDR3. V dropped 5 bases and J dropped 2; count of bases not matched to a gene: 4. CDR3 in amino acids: CASSGGQGTGNTIYF. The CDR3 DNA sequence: TGTGCCAGCAGCGGGGGACAGGGCACTGGAAACACCATATATTTT.

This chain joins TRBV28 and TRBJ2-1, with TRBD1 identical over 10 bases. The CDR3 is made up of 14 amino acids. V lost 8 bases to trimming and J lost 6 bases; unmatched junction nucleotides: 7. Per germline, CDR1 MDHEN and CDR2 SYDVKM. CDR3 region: CASVRDRGLNEQFF. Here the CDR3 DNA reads TGTGCCAGCGTCCGGGACAGGGGACTCAATGAGCAGTTCTTC. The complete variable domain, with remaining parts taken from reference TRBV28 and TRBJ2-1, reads DVKVTQSSRYLVKRTGEKVFLECVQDMDHENMFWYRQDPGLGLRLIYFSYDVKMKEKGDIPEGYSVSREKKERFSLILESASTNQTSMYLCASVRDRGLNEQFFGPGTRLTVL.

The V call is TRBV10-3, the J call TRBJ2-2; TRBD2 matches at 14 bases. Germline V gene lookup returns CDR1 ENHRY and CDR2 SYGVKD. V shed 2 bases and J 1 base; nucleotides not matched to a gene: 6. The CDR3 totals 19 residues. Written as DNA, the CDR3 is TGTGCCATCAGTGAGCACGGACTAGCGGGGGGCCTGAACACCGGGGAGCTGTTTTTT. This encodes CAISEHGLAGGLNTGELFF.

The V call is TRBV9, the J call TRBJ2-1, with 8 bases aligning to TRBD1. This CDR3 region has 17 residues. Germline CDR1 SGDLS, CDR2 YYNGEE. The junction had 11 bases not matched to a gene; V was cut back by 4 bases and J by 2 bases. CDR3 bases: TGTGCCAGCAGCCCTACAGCAGGGGGCGCTACCTACAATGAGCAGTTCTTC. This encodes CASSPTAGGATYNEQFF.

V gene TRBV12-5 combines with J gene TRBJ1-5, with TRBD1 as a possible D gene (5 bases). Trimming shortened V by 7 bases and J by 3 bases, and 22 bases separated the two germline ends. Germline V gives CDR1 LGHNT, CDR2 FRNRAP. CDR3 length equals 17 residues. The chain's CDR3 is CASAQIHGTVLNQPQHF. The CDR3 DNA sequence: TGTGCTAGTGCCCAAATTCATGGGACGGTCCTCAATCAGCCCCAGCATTTT.